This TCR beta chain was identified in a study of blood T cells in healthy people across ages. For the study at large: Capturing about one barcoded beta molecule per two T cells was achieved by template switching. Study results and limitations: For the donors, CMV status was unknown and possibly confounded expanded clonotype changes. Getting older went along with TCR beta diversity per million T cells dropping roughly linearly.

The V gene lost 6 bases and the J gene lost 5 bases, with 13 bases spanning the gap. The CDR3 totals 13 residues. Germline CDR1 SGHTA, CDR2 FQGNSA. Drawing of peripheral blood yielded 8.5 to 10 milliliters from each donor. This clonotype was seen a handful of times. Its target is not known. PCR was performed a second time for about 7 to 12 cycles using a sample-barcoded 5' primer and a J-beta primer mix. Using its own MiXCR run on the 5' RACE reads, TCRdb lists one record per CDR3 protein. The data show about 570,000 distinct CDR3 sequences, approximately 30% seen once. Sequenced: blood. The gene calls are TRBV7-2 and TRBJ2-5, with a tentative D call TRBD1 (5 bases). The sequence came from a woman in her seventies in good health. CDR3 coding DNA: TGTGCCAGCAGTTCTCTTCGACAGGAGACCCAGTACTTC. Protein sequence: CASSSLRQETQYF.